Presented here are 6 T cell receptor beta chains from one specimen sequenced in a study of blood T cell repertoires in COVID-19. Produced via immunoSEQ multiplex PCR; TCRdb's table is partial and in-frame only. The sample consists of 380,000 or so clones, 89% of them appearing once. Material for sequencing was peripheral blood. The receptors shown here come from a man in his forties with acute or convalescent COVID-19.

The genes are TRBV2 and TRBJ2-4; D possibly corresponds to TRBD2 (5 bases). This CDR3 is 14 amino acids long. Trimming took off 6 bases at V and 15 bases at J, with 24 bases between the two ends. Germline V gene lookup returns CDR1 SNHLY and CDR2 FYNNEI. In DNA, the CDR3 is TGTGCCAGCAGCCAAACGCCGGGAATCTTATCGAGGTACTTC. Translated, it gives CASSQTPGILSRYF.

V and J are TRBV7-3 and TRBJ2-2; no clear D gene. V dropped 3 bases and J dropped 0 bases, with 5 bases sitting between them. The CDR3 runs to 14 residues. Per germline, CDR1 SGHTA and CDR2 FQGTGA. CDR3 nucleotides: TGTGCCAGCAGCTTGGAGCCGAACACCGGGGAGCTGTTTTTT. This codes for CASSLEPNTGELFF. The full variable domain, with the rest looked up from reference TRBV7-3 and TRBJ2-2, is GAGVSQTPSNKVTEKGKYVELRCDPISGHTALYWYRQSLGQGPEFLIYFQGTGAADDSGLPNDRFFAVRPEGSVSTLKIQRTERGDSAVYLCASSLEPNTGELFFGEGSRLTVL.

This clone came up once. CDR3 in amino acids: CASSDGQKQETQYF. The CDR3 DNA sequence: TGTGCCAGCAGCGATGGACAGAAGCAAGAGACCCAGTACTTC. The chain employs TRBV2 and TRBJ2-5, with TRBD1 as a possible D gene (6 bases). CDR1 is SNHLY and CDR2 is FYNNEI in the germline V gene. The CDR3 totals 14 residues. Trimming stripped 6 bases from V and 2 bases from J, with 13 bases between.

The chain couples TRBV27 to TRBJ2-1; weak D call: TRBD1 (6 bases). CDR3 length: 14 amino acids. V gave up 4 bases and J gave up 4 bases, with 11 bases separating them. The germline V gene has CDR1 MNHEY and CDR2 SMNVEV (reference sequence). The CDR3 bases are TGTGCCAGCAGTTACGACAGGAGTTACAATGAGCAGTTCTTC. Translating it yields CASSYDRSYNEQFF.

The genes are TRBV19 and TRBJ2-1; 8 nucleotides line up with TRBD1. The germline V gene encodes CDR1 LNHDA and CDR2 SQIVND (reference sequence). After removal of 11 bases from V and 10 bases from J, the junction contained 13 bases not matched to a gene. The CDR3 length is 13 residues. DNA for the CDR3: TGTGCCTCTGAGGGGACAGGTTACAGAGAGCAGTTCTTC. Amino acid sequence: CASEGTGYREQFF.

V and J are TRBV19 and TRBJ2-7, with a tentative D call TRBD1 (6 bases). CDR1 is LNHDA, CDR2 SQIVND, per germline (reference sequence). With 9 bases removed from V and 2 bases from J, the gap between germline ends came to 17 bases. The CDR3 sequence is 14 residues long. CDR3 in amino acids: CASGGTGYTYEQYF. CDR3 coding DNA: TGTGCCAGCGGCGGAACAGGGTACACCTACGAGCAGTACTTC.